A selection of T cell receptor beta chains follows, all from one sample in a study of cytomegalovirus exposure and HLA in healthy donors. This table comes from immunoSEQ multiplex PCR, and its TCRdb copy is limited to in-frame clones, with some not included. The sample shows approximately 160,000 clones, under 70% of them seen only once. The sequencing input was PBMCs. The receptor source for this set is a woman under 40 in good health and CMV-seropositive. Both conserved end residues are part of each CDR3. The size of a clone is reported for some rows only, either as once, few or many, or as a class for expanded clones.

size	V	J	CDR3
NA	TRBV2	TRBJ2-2	CASSRVTGTGELFF
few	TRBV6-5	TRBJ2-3	CASSYSSGGRGTQYF
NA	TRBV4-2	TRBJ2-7	CASSQEGRVRTYEQYF
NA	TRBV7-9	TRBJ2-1	CASSPPDNEQFF
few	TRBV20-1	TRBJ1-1	CSARDLTEAFF
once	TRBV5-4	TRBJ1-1	CASNRESIEGTTEAFF
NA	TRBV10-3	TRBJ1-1	CAISEVAEGADEAFF
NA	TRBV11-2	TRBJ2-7	CASSIGQGYEQYF
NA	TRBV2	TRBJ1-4	CASSAGQGVEKLFF
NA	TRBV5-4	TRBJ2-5	CASSPRAMQTQYF
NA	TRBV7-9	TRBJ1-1	CASSAYRAREAFF
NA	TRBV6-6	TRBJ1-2	CASSIGRTGIDYGYTF
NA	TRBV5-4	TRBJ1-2	CASSFGYGYTF
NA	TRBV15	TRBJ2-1	CATSRGRSSYNEQFF
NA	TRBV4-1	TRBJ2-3	CASSQDRDRGPSDTQYF
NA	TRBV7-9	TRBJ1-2	CASSLAGREGGYTF
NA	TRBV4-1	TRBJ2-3	CASRGTSGGIGTDTQYF
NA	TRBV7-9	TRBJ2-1	CASSLSDGPAWQFF
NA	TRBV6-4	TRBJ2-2	CASSDEVNGELFF
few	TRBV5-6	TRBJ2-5	CASSLDGSKTQYF
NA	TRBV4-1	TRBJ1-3	CASSQAPAGMNTIYF
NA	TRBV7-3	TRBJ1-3	CASSRTGGLWDTIYF
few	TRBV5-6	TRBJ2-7	CASSLGGQLVYEQYF
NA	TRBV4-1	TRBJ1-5	CASSQDTGGGQPQHF
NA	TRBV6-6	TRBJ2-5	CASSYGGSQETQYF
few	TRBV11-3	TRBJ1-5	CASSPGGINQPQHF
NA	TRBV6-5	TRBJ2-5	CASSRGSQETQYF
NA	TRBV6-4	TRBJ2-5	CASSELSAETQYF
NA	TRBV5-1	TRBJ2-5	CASSLLQLQETQYF
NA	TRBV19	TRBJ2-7	CASSRDRLSYEQYF
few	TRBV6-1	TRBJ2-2	CASSEAGRATGELFF
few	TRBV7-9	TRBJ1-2	CASSRTFGTGYGYTF
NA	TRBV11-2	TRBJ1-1	CASSLRQGNTEAFF
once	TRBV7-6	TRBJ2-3	CASSLSGRVTDTQYF
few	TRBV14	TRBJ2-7	CASSPRVLVNEQYF
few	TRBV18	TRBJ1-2	CASSPQGTGAGGYYGYTF
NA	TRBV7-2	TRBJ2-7	CASSTRLAYEQYF
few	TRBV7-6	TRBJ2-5	CASSLGPGRGPRGTQYF
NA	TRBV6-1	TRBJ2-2	CAHRRGGELFF
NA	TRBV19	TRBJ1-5	CASSIARVNQPQHF